The next 15 T cell receptor beta chains were all read from a single sample in a study of chemoradiotherapy in HPV16-positive cancers. Some clones are missing from TCRdb's copy, which holds only in-frame ones; the method was immunoSEQ multiplex PCR. The sample consists of 10,000 or so clones, roughly 78% of them appearing once. Sampling was done from a patient who underwent chemoradiotherapy. Receptors originate from a human donor with HPV-associated anogenital cancer.

The chain is built from TRBV5-1 and TRBJ1-2; TRBD1 matches 7 bases. Germline trimming cut 0 bases from V and 1 base from J; bases unmatched to any gene: 6. Germline lookup yields CDR1 SGHRS and CDR2 YFSETQ. This CDR3 is built from 16 residues. The CDR3: CASSLARDSFNYGYTF. The CDR3 nucleotides are TGCGCCAGCAGCTTGGCTAGGGACAGCTTTAACTATGGCTACACCTTC.

The chain recombines TRBV29-1 with TRBJ1-2; D is ambiguous. The V gene lost 0 bases and the J gene lost 3 bases, with 11 bases spanning the gap. The CDR3 extends over 14 amino acids. Per the germline V gene, CDR1 is SQVTM and CDR2 is ANQGSEA. The CDR3 DNA is TGCAGCGTTGAAGATCCTGCAGCTTACTATGGCTACACCTTC. It codes for CSVEDPAAYYGYTF.

The chain uses TRBV11-1 and TRBJ2-4; D unresolved. The CDR3 consists of 15 residues. The germline V gene has CDR1 SGHAT and CDR2 FQDESV (reference sequence). V lost 1 base, J lost 2 bases, and 9 bases lay in between. The CDR3 loop is CASSLDRWSKNIQYF. CDR3 bases: TGTGCCAGCAGCTTAGACCGGTGGTCCAAAAACATTCAGTACTTC.

This rearrangement joins TRBV4-1 to TRBJ2-3; D not resolved. V dropped 0 bases and J dropped 0 bases, with 4 bases sitting between them. The CDR3 spans 14 residues. CDR1 and CDR2 from the germline V gene are MGHRA and YSYEKL. The CDR3 DNA reads TGCGCCAGCAGCCAAGAGGAGAGCACAGATACGCAGTATTTT. Translating gives CASSQEESTDTQYF.

This clone was seen a handful of times. The CDR3: CASSIGRGRELFF. CDR3 DNA: TGTGCCAGCAGCATAGGGAGGGGCCGGGAGCTGTTTTTT. The V call is TRBV11-1, the J call TRBJ2-2, with TRBD2 identical over 7 bases. V was pared by 5 bases and J by 9 bases, with 6 bases of the junction left unmatched. The CDR3 is 13 residues long. Germline CDR1 reads SGHAT; CDR2 reads FQDESV (reference sequence).

Only a few counts were recorded for this clone. The chain recombines TRBV4-1 with TRBJ1-2, with D perhaps matching TRBD1 (5 bases). The CDR3 covers 14 residues. The germline V gene has CDR1 MGHRA and CDR2 YSYEKL. V was cut by 5 bases and J by 5 bases, with 15 bases left in between. The CDR3 sequence is CASSKQITGYGYTF. The CDR3 nucleotides read TGCGCCAGCAGCAAACAAATTACAGGATATGGCTACACCTTC.

The J gene is TRBJ1-2, the V gene TRBV7-3, with 11 bases lining up with TRBD1. The length of the CDR3 is 14 residues. From germline, CDR1 is SGHTA and CDR2 FQGTGA. V lost 4 bases, J lost 8 bases, and 6 bases stayed unmatched. Here the CDR3 reads CASSYLGQGEGYTF. The CDR3 nucleotides are TGTGCCAGCAGCTATTTGGGACAGGGGGAGGGCTACACCTTC.

The chain combines TRBV10-3 with TRBJ1-1; a weak D match, TRBD1 (6 bases). CDR1 and CDR2 from the germline V gene are ENHRY and SYGVKD. Trimming left V 2 bases short and J 1 base short, with 14 bases between. This CDR3 region has 16 residues. The CDR3 DNA follows: TGTGCCATCAGTGAGACCCGGGGGCAGACGAACACTGAAGCTTTCTTT. Its translation is CAISETRGQTNTEAFF.

The V call is TRBV27, the J call TRBJ2-1, with TRBD1 matching over 10 bases. V gave up 0 bases and J gave up 5 bases; unmatched junction bases: 1. The germline V gene has CDR1 MNHEY and CDR2 SMNVEV (reference sequence). The length of the CDR3 is 15 residues. CDR3 residues: CASSLSGTGDNEQFF. CDR3 nucleotide sequence: TGTGCCAGCAGTTTATCCGGGACAGGGGACAATGAGCAGTTCTTC.

In regard to this clone: At one end the junction does not follow the germline gene, possibly because of a read error. The V and J genes are TRBV7-7 and TRBJ2-5; maybe TRBD2 (6 bases). Germline loops: CDR1 SSHAT, CDR2 FNYEAQ (reference sequence). CDR3 length: 14 amino acids. The CDR3 loop is CASSLGGAVETQYF. In DNA form, the CDR3 reads TGTGCTAGCAGCTTAGGCGGGGCCGTAGAGACCCAGTACTTC. Full variable domain (rest looked up from reference TRBV7-7 and TRBJ2-5): GAGVSQSPRYKVTKRGQDVTLRCDPISSHATLYWYQQALGQGPEFLTYFNYEAQPDKSGLPSDRFSAERPEGSISTLTIQRTEQRDSAMYRCASSLGGAVETQYFGPGTRLLVL.

The chain recombines TRBV6-5 with TRBJ1-4; 8 nucleotides align to TRBD1. This CDR3 has 14 amino acids. Germline loops: CDR1 MNHEY, CDR2 SVGAGI. V gave up 2 bases and J gave up 5 bases; unmatched junction bases: 1. The CDR3 DNA reads as TGTGCCAGCAGTTACGGGGACAGGAATGAAAAACTGTTTTTT. Translating it yields CASSYGDRNEKLFF.

This clone was recorded only once. The chain has TRBV9 and TRBJ1-2, with D hard to call. Looked up from germline, CDR1 is SGDLS and CDR2 is YYNGEE. The CDR3 runs 11 residues. Trimming removed 3 bases at V and 2 bases at J, with 2 bases between. The CDR3 loop reads CASSANYGYTF. The DNA of the CDR3 is TGTGCCAGCAGCGCCAACTATGGCTACACCTTC.

The genes are TRBV5-3 and TRBJ2-3; D uncertain. TRBV5-3 is recorded as an ORF, its role being uncertain. This CDR3 comprises 9 residues. With 6 bases removed from V and 8 bases from J, the gap between germline ends came to 4 bases. The CDR3 here is CARNVTQYF. CDR3 DNA sequence: TGTGCCAGAAACGTTACGCAGTATTTT.

V is TRBV7-6 and J is TRBJ2-2; D not resolved. The CDR3 extends over 14 amino acids. The V and J ends lost 1 base and 6 bases respectively, with 9 bases between them. CDR1 is SGHVS, CDR2 FNYEAQ, per germline. The CDR3 loop reads CASSLVVRAGELFF. CDR3 DNA: TGTGCCAGCAGCTTAGTGGTTAGGGCCGGGGAGCTGTTTTTT. The full variable domain, rest sourced from reference TRBV7-6 and TRBJ2-2, is GAGVSQSPRYKVTKRGQDVALRCDPISGHVSLYWYRQALGQGPEFLTYFNYEAQQDKSGLPNDRFSAERPEGSISTLTIQRTEQRDSAMYRCASSLVVRAGELFFGEGSRLTVL.

The V call is TRBV4-1, the J call TRBJ1-4; perhaps TRBD1 as D (6 bases). This CDR3 region has 16 residues. The germline V gene has CDR1 MGHRA and CDR2 YSYEKL. V lost 0 bases, J lost 4 bases, and 12 bases lay in between. The CDR3 loop reads CASSQDMGAFNEKLFF. The CDR3 coding sequence is TGCGCCAGCAGCCAAGATATGGGGGCATTTAATGAAAAACTGTTTTTT.